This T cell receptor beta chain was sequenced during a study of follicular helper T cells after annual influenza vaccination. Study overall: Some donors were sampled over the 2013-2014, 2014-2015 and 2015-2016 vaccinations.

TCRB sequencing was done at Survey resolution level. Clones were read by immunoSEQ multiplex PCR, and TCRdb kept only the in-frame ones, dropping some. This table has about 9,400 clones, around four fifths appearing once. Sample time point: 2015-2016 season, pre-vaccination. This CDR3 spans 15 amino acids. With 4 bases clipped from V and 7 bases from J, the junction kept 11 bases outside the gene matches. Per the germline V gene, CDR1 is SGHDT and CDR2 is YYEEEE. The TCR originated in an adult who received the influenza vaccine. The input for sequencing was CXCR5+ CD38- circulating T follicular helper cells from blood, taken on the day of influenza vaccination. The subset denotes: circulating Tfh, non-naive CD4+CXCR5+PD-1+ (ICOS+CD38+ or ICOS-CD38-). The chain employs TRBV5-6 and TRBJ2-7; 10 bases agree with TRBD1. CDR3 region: CASSKTGGGSKEQYF. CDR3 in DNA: TGTGCCAGCAGCAAGACAGGGGGCGGATCGAAAGAGCAGTACTTC.